This T cell receptor beta chain was profiled in a study of PD-L1 blockade in urothelial cancer. About the research overall: Blood drawn 3 weeks (second dose) and 6 weeks after treatment start was analyzed.

Study observations and caveats: When measured at 3 weeks, tumor-associated blood clones expanded more in durable-benefit patients.

Generated by immunoSEQ multiplex PCR, the TCRdb table keeps only in-frame clones and is missing some. This table has 90,000 to 120,000 clones, roughly 88% appearing once. As regards this clone: The antigen remains undetermined.

The germline V gene has CDR1 GTSNPN and CDR2 SVGIG (reference sequence). The CDR3 is 13 residues long. V was cut by 4 bases and J by 1 base, with 7 bases left in between. This clonotype was sampled from a man between 45 and 60 years old with urothelial cancer. Material: PBMCs, obtained around atezolizumab (anti-PD-L1) treatment. This chain links TRBV30 with TRBJ2-2; D gene unclear. CDR3 nucleotide sequence: TGTGCCTGGATAGTTGAGAACACCGGGGAGCTGTTTTTT. Translated: CAWIVENTGELFF.